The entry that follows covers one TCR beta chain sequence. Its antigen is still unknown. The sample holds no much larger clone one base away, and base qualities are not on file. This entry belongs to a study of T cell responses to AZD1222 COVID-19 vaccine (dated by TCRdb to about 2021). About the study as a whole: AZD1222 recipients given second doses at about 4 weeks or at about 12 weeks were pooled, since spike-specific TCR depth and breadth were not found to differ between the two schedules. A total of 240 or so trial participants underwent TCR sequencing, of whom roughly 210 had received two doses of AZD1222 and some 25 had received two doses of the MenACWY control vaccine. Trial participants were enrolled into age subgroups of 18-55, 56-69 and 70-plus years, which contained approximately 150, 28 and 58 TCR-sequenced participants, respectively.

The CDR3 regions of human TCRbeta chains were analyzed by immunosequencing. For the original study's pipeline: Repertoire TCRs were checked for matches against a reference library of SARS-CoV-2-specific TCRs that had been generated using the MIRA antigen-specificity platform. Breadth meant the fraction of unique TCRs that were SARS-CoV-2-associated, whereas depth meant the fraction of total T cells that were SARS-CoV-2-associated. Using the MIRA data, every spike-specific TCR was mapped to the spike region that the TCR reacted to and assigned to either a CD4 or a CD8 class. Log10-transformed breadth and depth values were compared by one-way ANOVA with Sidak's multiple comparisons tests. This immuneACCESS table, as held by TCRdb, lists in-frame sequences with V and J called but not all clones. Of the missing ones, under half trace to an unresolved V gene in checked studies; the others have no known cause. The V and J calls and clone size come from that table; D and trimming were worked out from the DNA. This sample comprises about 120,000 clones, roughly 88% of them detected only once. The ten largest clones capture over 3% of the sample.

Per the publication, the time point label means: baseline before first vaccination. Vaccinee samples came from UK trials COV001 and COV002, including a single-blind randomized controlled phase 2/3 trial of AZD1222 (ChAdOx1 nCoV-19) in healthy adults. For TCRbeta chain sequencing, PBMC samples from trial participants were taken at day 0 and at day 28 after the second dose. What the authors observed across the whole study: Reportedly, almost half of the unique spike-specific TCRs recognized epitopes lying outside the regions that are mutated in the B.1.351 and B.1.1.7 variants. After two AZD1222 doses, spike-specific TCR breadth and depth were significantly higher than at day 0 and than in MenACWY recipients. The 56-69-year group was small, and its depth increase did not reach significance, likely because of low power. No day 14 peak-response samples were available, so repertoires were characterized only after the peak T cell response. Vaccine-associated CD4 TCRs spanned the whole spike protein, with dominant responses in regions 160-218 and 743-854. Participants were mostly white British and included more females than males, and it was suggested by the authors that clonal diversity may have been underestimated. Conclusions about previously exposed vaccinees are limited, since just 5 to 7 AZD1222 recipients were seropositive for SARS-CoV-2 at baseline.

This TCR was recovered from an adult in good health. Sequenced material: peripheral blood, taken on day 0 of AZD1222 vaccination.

This receptor carries the CDR3 CASSRTTGLTGNTIYF. In nucleotide form, the sequence is TGTGCCAGCAGCCGAACTACAGGGCTAACCGGAAACACCATATATTTT. Recombination connected TRBV5-4 to TRBJ1-3, and TRBD1 may be the D gene, going by 6 matching bases. Measured from the cysteine to the phenylalanine, the CDR3 is 16 residues long. The kept DNA is CDR3 alone, 48 bases in frame from the first base. The germline V gene (reference sequence) supplies CDR1 SGHNT and CDR2 YYREEE. V is shortened by 4 bases, J by 4 bases, and the region joining them spans 18 bases.